This TCR beta chain was obtained from a study of blood T cells in healthy people across ages. The wider study: Per two T cells, about one barcoded beta molecule was captured through template switching.

Sample-barcoded 5' priming and a J-beta primer mix drove a second PCR of roughly 6 to 12 cycles. MiXCR was run by TCRdb on the 5' RACE reads, yielding one entry per CDR3 protein. The table records fewer than 800,000 distinct CDR3 sequences, 20% to 25% of them present only once. Trimming cost V 3 bases and J 2 bases, with 11 bases left between them. Per the germline V gene, CDR1 is MDHEN and CDR2 is SYDVKM. CDR3 size: 14 residues. This clonotype has only a few counts. This sample was also put to use in a study of T cells of mothers and their children.

The receptor comes from a boy aged 10-17 years in good health. Sequencing was carried out using blood. This sequence joins TRBV28 and TRBJ2-7, with TRBD2 as a possible D gene (6 bases). CDR3 sequence: CASSLLAETYEQYF. The CDR3 bases are TGTGCCAGCAGTTTGTTAGCGGAAACCTACGAGCAGTACTTC.